This TCR beta chain was sequenced for a study of blood T cell repertoires in COVID-19. Trimming took 5 bases from V and 10 from J, leaving 14 bases between them. CDR3 size: 12 residues. Germline CDR1 and CDR2: SEHNR and FQNEAQ (reference sequence). In the original analysis: Reference gene primer amplification in the assay estimated nucleated cell counts. Profiled with immunoSEQ multiplex PCR; TCRdb holds only in-frame clones, not every one. V and J calls and clone size are copied from that table; D and trimming were computed from the DNA. The sample gives more than 95,000 clones, approximately 81% of which show up once; less than 45% is in the top ten.

Specimen: peripheral blood. The TCR sequence derives from a man at least 80 years old with acute or convalescent COVID-19. The chain uses TRBV7-9 and TRBJ1-1; tentatively, D is TRBD1 (6 bases). The chain's CDR3 is CASSASGAAAFF. Here the CDR3 DNA reads TGTGCCAGCAGCGCTTCAGGGGCTGCAGCTTTCTTT.